The 3 T cell receptor beta chains below all came from one sample that was sequenced in a study of human T cells and chemical hapten exposure. Someone pulled total RNA out of unfractionated whole blood. A single record per CDR3 protein comes from TCRdb applying MiXCR to the 5' RACE reads. The data show roughly 81,000 distinct CDR3 sequences, 6% to 8.5% seen once. The receptors shown here come from a male donor in good health.

The chain recombines TRBV19 with TRBJ1-5; D gene unclear. Looked up from germline, CDR1 is LNHDA and CDR2 is SQIVND (reference sequence). The CDR3 sequence is 13 residues long. Trimming removed 3 bases at V and 2 bases at J, with 5 bases between. The CDR3 protein is CASSISGNQPQHF. The CDR3 coding sequence is TGTGCCAGTAGTATTAGCGGCAATCAGCCCCAGCATTTT.

This clonotype was picked up many times. The V and J genes are TRBV29-1 and TRBJ2-3; no clear D. The CDR3 covers 12 residues. V was pared by 4 bases and J by 0 bases, with 5 bases between. Germline V gives CDR1 SQVTM, CDR2 ANQGSEA. The CDR3 bases are TGCAGCGTTGCTTACAGCACAGATACGCAGTATTTT. Its protein is CSVAYSTDTQYF.

The chain uses TRBV14 and TRBJ1-1; TRBD1 matches at 8 bases. The CDR3 sequence is 13 residues long. V shed 3 bases, J shed 6 bases, and the junction held 3 bases outside the gene matches. CDR1 and CDR2 (germline): SGHDN, FVKESK. The CDR3, as DNA: TGTGCCAGCAGCCAGGACAGGGTCGCTGAAGCTTTCTTT. Translating it yields CASSQDRVAEAFF.